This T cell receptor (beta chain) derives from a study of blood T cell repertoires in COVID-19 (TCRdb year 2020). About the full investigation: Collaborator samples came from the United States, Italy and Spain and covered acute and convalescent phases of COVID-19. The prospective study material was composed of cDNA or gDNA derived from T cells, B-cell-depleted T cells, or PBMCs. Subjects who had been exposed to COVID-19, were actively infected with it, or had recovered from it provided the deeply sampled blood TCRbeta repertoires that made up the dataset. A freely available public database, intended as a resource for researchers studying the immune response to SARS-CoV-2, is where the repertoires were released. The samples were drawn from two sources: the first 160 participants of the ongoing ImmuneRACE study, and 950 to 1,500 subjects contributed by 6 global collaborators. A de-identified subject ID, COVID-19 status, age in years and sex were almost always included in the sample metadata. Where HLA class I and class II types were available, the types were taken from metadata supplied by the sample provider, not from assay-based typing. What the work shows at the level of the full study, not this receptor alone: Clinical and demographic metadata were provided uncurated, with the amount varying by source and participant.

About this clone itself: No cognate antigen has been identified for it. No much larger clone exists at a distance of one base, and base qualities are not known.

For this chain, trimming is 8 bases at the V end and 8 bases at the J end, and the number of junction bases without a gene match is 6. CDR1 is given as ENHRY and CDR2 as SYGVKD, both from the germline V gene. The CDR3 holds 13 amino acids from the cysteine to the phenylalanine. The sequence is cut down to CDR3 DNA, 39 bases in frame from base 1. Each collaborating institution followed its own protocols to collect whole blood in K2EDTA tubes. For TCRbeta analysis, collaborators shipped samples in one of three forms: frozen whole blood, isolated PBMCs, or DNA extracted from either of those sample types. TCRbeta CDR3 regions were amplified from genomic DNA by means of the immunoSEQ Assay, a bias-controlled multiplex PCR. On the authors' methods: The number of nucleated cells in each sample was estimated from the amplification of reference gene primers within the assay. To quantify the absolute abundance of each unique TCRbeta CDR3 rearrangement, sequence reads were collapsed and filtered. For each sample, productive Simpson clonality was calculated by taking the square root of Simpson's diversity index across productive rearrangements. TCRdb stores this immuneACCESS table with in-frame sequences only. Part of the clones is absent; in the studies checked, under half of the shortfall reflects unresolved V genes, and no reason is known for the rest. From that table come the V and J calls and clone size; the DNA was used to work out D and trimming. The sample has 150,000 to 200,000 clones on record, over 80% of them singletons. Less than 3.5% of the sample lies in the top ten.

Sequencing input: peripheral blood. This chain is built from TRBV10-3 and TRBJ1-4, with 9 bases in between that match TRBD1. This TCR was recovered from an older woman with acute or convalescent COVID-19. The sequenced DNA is TGTGCCATCCGGGACAGGGAAGGCGAAAAACTGTTTTTT. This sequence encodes CAIRDREGEKLFF.